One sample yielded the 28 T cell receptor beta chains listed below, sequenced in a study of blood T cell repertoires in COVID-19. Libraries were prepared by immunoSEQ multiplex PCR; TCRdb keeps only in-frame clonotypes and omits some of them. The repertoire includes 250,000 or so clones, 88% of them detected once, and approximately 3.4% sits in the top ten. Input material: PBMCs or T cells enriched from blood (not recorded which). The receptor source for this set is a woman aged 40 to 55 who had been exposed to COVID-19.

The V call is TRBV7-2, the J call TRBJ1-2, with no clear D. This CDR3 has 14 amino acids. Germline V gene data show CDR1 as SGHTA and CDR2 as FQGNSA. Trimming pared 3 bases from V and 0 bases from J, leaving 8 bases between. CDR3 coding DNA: TGTGCCAGCAGCTTGATTAGATCTAACTATGGCTACACCTTC. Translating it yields CASSLIRSNYGYTF.

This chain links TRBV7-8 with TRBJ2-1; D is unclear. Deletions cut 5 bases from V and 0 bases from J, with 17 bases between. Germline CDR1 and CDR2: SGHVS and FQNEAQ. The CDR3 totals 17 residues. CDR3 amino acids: CASSPPFPSRSYNEQFF. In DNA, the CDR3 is TGTGCCAGCAGCCCCCCCTTCCCGAGTCGCTCCTACAATGAGCAGTTCTTC.

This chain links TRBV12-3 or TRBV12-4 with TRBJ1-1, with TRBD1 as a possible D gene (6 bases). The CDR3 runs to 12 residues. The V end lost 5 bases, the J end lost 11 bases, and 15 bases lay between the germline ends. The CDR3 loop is CASSQTGSAAFF. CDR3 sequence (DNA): TGTGCCAGCAGTCAGACAGGCAGTGCGGCTTTCTTT.

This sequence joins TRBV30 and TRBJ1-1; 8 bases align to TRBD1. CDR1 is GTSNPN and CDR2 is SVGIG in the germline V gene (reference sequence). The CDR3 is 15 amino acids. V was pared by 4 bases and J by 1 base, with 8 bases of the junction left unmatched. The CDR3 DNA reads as TGTGCCTGGACCCGACCCGGGACAGGGAACACTGAAGCTTTCTTT. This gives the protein CAWTRPGTGNTEAFF.

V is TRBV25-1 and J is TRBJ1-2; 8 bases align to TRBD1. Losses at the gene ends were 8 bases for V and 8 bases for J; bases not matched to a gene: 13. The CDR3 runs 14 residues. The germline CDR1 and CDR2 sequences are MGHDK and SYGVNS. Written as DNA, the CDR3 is TGTGCCAGCCTAGAACAGGGGGGTGAGTCGGGCTACACCTTC. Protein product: CASLEQGGESGYTF.

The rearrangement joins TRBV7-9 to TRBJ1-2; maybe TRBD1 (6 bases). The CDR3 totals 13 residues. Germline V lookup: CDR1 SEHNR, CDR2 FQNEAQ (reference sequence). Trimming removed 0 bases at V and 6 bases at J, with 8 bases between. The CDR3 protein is CASSLAAGDGYTF. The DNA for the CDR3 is TGTGCCAGCAGCTTAGCGGCAGGGGATGGCTACACCTTC.

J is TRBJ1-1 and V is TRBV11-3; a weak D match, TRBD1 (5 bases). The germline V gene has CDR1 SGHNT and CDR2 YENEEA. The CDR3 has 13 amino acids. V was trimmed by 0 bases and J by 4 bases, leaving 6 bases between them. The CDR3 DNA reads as TGTGCCAGCAGCTTAGACAGGGTCACTGAAGCTTTCTTT. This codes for CASSLDRVTEAFF.

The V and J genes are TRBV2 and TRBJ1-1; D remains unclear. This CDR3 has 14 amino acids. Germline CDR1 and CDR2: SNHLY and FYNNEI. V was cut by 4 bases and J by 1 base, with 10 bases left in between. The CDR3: CASSGKQQNTEAFF. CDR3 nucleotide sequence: TGTGCCAGCAGTGGGAAACAGCAGAACACTGAAGCTTTCTTT.

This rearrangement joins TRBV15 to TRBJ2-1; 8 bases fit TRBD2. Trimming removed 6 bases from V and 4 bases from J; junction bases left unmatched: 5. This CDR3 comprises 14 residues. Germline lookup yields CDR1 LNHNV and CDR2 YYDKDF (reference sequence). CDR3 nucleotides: TGTGCCACCAGGGGGACTAGGTCTTACAATGAGCAGTTCTTC. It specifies CATRGTRSYNEQFF. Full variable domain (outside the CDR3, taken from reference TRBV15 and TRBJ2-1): DAMVIQNPRYQVTQFGKPVTLSCSQTLNHNVMYWYQQKSSQAPKLLFHYYDKDFNNEADTPDNFQSRRPNTSFCFLDIRSPGLGDTAMYLCATRGTRSYNEQFFGPGTRLTVL.

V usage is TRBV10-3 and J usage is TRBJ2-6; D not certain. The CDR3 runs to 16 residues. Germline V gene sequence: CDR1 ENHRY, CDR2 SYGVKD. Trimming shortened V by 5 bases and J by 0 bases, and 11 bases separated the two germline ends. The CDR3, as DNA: TGTGCCATCAGTCCAGGTTCCAGCTCTGGGGCCAACGTCCTGACTTTC. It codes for CAISPGSSSGANVLTF.

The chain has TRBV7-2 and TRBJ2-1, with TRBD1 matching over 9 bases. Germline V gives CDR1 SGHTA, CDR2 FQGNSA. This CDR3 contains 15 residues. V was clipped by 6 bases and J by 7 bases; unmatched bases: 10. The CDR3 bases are TGTGCCAGCAGTTCTCCGGGACAGGGAAGGAATGAGCAGTTCTTC. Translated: CASSSPGQGRNEQFF.

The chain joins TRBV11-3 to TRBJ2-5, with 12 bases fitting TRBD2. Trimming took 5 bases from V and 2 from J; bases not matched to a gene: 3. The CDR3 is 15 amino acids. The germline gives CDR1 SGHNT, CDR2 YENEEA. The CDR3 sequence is CASSPLAGGQETQYF. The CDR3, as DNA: TGTGCCAGCAGCCCGCTAGCGGGAGGGCAAGAGACCCAGTACTTC. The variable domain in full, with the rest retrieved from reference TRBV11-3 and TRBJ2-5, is EAGVVQSPRYKIIEKKQPVAFWCNPISGHNTLYWYLQNLGQGPELLIRYENEEAVDDSQLPKDRFSAERLKGVDSTLKIQPAELGDSAVYLCASSPLAGGQETQYFGPGTRLLVL.

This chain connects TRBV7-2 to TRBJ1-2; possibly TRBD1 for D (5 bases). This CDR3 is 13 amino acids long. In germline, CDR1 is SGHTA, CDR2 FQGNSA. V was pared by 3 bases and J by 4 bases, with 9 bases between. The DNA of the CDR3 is TGTGCCAGCAGCTTTGAAAGGGGCTATGGCTACACCTTC. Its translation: CASSFERGYGYTF.

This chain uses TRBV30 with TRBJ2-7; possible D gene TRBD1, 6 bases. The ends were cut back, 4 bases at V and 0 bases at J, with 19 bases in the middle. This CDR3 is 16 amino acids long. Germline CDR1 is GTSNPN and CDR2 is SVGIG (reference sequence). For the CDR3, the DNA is TGTGCCTGGACCAAACCGACAGGCCCAACCTCCTACGAGCAGTACTTC. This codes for CAWTKPTGPTSYEQYF.

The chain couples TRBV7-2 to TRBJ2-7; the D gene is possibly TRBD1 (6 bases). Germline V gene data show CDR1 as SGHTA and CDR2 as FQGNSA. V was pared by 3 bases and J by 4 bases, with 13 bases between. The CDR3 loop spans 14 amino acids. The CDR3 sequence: CASSFAGVAYEQYF. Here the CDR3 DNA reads TGTGCCAGCAGCTTTGCAGGGGTGGCGTACGAGCAGTACTTC.

The CDR3 loop reads CASTDWGDSNQPQHF. The CDR3 nucleotides read TGTGCCAGCACCGACTGGGGGGATAGCAATCAGCCCCAGCATTTT. The rearrangement links TRBV6-6 to TRBJ1-5; D perhaps matches TRBD1 (5 bases). Germline assignment: CDR1 MNHNY and CDR2 SVGAGI (reference sequence). This CDR3 has 15 amino acids. V was trimmed by 7 bases and J by 0 bases, leaving 13 bases between them.

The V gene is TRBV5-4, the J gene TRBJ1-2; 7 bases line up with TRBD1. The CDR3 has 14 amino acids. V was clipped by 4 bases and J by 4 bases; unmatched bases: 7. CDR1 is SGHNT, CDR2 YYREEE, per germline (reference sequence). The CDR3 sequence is CASSTPTGTYGYTF. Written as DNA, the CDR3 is TGTGCCAGCAGCACACCGACAGGGACCTATGGCTACACCTTC.

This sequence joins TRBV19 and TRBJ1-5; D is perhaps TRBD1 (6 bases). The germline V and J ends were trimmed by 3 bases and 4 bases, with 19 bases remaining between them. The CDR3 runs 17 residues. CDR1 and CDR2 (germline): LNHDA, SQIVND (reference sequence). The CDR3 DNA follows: TGTGCCAGTAGTATCCATACTTTACAGGGTCGGAATCAGCCCCAGCATTTT. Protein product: CASSIHTLQGRNQPQHF. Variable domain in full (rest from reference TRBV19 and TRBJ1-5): DGGITQSPKYLFRKEGQNVTLSCEQNLNHDAMYWYRQDPGQGLRLIYYSQIVNDFQKGDIAEGYSVSREKKESFPLTVTSAQKNPTAFYLCASSIHTLQGRNQPQHFGDGTRLSIL.

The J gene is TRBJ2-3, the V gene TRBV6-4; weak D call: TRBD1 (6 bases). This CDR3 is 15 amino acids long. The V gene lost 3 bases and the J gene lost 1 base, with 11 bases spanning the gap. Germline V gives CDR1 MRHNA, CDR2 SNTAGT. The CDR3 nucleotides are TGTGCCAGCAGTGATTCCCCAGGGGGCACAGATACGCAGTATTTT. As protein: CASSDSPGGTDTQYF.

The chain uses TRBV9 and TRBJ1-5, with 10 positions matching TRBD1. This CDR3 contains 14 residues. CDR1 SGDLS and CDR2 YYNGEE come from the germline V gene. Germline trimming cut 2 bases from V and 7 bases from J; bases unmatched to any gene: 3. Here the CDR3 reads CASSVGTGAQPQHF. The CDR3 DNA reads TGTGCCAGCAGCGTCGGGACAGGGGCCCAGCCCCAGCATTTT. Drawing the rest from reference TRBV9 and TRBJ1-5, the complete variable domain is DSGVTQTPKHLITATGQRVTLRCSPRSGDLSVYWYQQSLDQGLQFLIQYYNGEERAKGNILERFSAQQFPDLHSELNLSSLELGDSALYFCASSVGTGAQPQHFGDGTRLSIL.

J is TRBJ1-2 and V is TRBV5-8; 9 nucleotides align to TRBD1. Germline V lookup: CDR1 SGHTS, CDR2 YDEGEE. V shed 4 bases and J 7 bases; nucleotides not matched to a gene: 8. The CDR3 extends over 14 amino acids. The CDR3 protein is CASSLDRGSSGYTF. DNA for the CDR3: TGTGCCAGCAGCCTTGACAGGGGGAGCAGTGGCTACACCTTC.

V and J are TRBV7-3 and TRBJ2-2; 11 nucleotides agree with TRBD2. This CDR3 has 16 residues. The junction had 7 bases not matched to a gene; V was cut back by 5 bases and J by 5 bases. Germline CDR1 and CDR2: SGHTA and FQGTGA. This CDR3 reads CASSPPPSGGTGELFF. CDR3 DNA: TGTGCCAGCAGCCCCCCCCCTAGCGGGGGGACCGGGGAGCTGTTTTTT.

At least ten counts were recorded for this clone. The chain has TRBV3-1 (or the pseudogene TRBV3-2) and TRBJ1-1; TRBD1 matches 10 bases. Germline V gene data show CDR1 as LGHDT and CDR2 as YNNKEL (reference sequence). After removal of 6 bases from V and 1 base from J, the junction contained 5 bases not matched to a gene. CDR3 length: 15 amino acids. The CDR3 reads CASRLTGGPNTEAFF. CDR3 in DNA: TGTGCCAGCAGGCTGACAGGGGGCCCGAACACTGAAGCTTTCTTT.

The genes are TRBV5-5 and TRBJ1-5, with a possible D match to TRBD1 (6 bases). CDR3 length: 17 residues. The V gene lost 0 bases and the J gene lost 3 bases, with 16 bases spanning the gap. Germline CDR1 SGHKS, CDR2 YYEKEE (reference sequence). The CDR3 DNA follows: TGTGCCAGCAGCTTGGTCGCGATGGGGACACCCAATCAGCCCCAGCATTTT. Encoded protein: CASSLVAMGTPNQPQHF.

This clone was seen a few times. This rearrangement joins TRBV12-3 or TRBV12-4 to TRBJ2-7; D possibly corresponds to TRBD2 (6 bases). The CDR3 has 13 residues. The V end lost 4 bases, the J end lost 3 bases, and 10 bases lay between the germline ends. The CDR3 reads CASSSGANYEQYV. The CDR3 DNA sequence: TGTGCCAGCAGTTCGGGAGCGAACTACGAGCAGTACGTC.

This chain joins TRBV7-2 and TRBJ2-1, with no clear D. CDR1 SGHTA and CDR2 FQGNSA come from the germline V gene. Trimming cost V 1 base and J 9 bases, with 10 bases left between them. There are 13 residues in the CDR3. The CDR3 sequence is CASSLESISEQFF. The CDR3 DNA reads TGTGCCAGCAGCTTAGAGTCTATAAGTGAGCAGTTCTTC. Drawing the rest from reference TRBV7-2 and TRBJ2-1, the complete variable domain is GAGVSQSPSNKVTEKGKDVELRCDPISGHTALYWYRQSLGQGLEFLIYFQGNSAPDKSGLPSDRFSAERTGGSVSTLTIQRTQQEDSAVYLCASSLESISEQFFGPGTRLTVL.

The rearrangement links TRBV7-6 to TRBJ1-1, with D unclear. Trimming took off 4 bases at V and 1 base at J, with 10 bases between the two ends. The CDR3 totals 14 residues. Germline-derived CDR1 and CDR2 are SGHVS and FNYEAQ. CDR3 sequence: CASSWAGGNTEAFF. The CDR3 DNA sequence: TGTGCCAGCAGCTGGGCGGGAGGGAACACTGAAGCTTTCTTT.

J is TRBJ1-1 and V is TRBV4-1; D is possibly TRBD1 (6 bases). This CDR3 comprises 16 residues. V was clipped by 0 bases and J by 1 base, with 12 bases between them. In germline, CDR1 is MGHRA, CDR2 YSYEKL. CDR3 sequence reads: CASSQDPQGSNTEAFF. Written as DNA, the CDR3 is TGCGCCAGCAGCCAAGACCCACAGGGTTCGAACACTGAAGCTTTCTTT.